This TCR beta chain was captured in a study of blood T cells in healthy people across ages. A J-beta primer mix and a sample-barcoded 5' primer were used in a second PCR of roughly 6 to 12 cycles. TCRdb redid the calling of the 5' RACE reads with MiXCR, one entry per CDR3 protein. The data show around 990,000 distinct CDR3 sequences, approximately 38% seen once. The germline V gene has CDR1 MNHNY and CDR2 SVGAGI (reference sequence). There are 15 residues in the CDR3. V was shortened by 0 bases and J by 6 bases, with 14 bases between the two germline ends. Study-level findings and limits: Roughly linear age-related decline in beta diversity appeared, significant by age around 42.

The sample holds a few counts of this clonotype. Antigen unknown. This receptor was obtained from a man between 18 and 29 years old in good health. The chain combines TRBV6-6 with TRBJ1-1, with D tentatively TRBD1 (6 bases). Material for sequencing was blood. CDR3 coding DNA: TGTGCCAGCAGTTACTCGGGGGAGGGGGGCCCTGAAGCTTTCTTT. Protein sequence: CASSYSGEGGPEAFF.